The table lists the clone carrying this T cell receptor (beta chain) with a count of one. The antigen is unknown. This record belongs to a study of OX40 agonist ivuxolimab in advanced cancers. Study background: Across the patients, intravenous ivuxolimab was delivered every 2 weeks at 0.01 to 10 mg/kg.

Points from the study as a whole: In a subset of nonresponders, normalized T-cell clonal expansion was also low. Antigen specificity of clonally expanded peripheral T cells was not established.

Produced via immunoSEQ multiplex PCR; TCRdb's table is partial and in-frame only. The sample holds 45,000 to 60,000 clones; around 90% are singletons and the top ten take roughly 3.8%. Germline V gene data show CDR1 as LNHDA and CDR2 as SQIVND (reference sequence). CDR3 size: 13 residues. Trimming at V came to 4 bases and at J to 5 bases, leaving 3 bases not matched to a gene. The sequence derives from an adult with an advanced solid tumor such as melanoma, head and neck, liver or kidney cancer. The gene calls are TRBV19 and TRBJ2-7; 9 nucleotides match TRBD1. Here the sequenced sample was CD4+ or CD8+ T cells sorted from blood, taken in a trial of the OX40 agonist ivuxolimab. CDR3 bases: TGTGCCAGTAGTAGGGGACAGGGCAACGAGCAGTACTTC. It codes for CASSRGQGNEQYF.